The clone carrying this T cell receptor beta chain was recorded once. No antigen is known for it. These data belong to a study of graft-versus-host responses after intestinal transplantation. On the study more broadly: The recipients all started with anti-thymocyte globulin induction and then took tacrolimus and steroids for around three years.

Study observations and caveats: GvH clones were identified in recipient marrow, with some first appearing in ileum or blood. Individuals carrying graft-donor T cell macrochimerism showed high graft-versus-host to host-versus-graft clonal ratios in allografts. Association was observed between peak circulating GvH clone levels and early post-transplant HvG declines.

This CDR3 region has 15 residues. Germline V gene lookup returns CDR1 MNHNS and CDR2 SASEGT. V shed 7 bases and J 4 bases; nucleotides not matched to a gene: 9. TCRdb's copy holds only in-frame clones and misses some; the assay was immunoSEQ multiplex PCR. This sample has tens of thousands of clones, with 84% found just once. V usage is TRBV6-1 and J usage is TRBJ2-5, with 10 positions matching TRBD1. This sequence originates from a human donor who was the organ donor for an intestinal transplant. The sample was unstimulated CD4+ T cells sorted from spleen or lymph node cells, taken before transplant. In nucleotides, the CDR3 is TGTGCCAGCACCTATTTCGACAGGGGGCCAGAGACCCAGTACTTC. It translates to CASTYFDRGPETQYF.